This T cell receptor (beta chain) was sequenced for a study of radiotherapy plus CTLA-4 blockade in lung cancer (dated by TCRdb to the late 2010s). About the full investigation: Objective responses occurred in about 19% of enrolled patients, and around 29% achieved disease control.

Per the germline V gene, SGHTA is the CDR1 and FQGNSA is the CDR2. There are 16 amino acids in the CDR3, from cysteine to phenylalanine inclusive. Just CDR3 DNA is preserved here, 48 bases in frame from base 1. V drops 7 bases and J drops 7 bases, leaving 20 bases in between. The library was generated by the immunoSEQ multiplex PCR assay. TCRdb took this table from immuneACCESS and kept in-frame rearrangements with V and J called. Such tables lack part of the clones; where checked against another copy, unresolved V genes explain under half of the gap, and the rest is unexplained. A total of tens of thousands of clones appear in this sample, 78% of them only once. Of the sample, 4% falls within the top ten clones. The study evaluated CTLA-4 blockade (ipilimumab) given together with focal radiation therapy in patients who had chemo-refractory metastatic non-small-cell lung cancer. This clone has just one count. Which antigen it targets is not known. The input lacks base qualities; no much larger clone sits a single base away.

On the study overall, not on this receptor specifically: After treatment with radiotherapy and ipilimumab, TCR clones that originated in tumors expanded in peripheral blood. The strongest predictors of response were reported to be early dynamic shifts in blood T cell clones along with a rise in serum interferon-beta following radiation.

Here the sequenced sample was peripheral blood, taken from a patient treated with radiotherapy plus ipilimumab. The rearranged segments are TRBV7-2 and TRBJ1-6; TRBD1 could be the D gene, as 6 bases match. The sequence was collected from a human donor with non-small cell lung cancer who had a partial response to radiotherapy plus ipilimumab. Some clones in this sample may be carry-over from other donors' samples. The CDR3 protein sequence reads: CASNLIPAGVNSPLHF. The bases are TGTGCCAGCAACCTTATCCCCGCAGGGGTCAATTCACCCCTCCACTTT.